This TCR beta chain was observed in a study of blood T cells in healthy people across ages. Sample-barcoded 5' priming and a J-beta primer mix drove a second PCR of about 6 to 12 cycles. TCRdb reprocessed the 5' RACE reads with MiXCR, giving one entry per CDR3 protein. This sample has 850,000 to 1,000,000 distinct CDR3 sequences, with 40% to 60% found just once. Per the germline V gene, CDR1 is DFQATT and CDR2 is SNEGSKA (reference sequence). The CDR3 has 13 amino acids. On this clonotype: Relative to the germline gene, one junction end is altered; a read error may explain this.

The chain couples TRBV20-1 to TRBJ2-1, with D uncertain. The sequence was obtained from a man aged 25 to 40 in good health. Sequenced material: blood. The CDR3 DNA reads as TGCAGTGCTAGCGACGCCAAAGGAAGTGAGCTGTTCTTC. It is translated as CSASDAKGSELFF.